These 28 T cell receptor beta chains were all obtained from the same sample, sequenced in a study of cytomegalovirus exposure and HLA in healthy donors. Primers included in the PCR were 60 Vbeta and 13 Jbeta primers. This table comes from immunoSEQ multiplex PCR, and its TCRdb copy is limited to in-frame clones, with some not included. The sample yields hundreds of thousands of clones, 70% to 80% seen once. Source material: PBMCs. Receptors were obtained from a man aged 35 to 55 in good health and CMV-seronegative.

The chain is built from TRBV13 and TRBJ2-2; perhaps TRBD1 as D (6 bases). Germline V gene data show CDR1 as PRHDT and CDR2 as FYEKMQ (reference sequence). This CDR3 spans 13 amino acids. V gave up 0 bases and J gave up 9 bases, with 8 bases separating them. The CDR3 region is CASSLGQGWELFF. CDR3 coding DNA: TGTGCCAGCAGCTTAGGACAGGGCTGGGAGCTGTTTTTT.

This chain links TRBV7-2 with TRBJ2-5, with 7 positions matching TRBD1. V gave up 5 bases and J gave up 5 bases; unmatched junction bases: 5. Germline CDR1 SGHTA, CDR2 FQGNSA. The CDR3 is made up of 13 amino acids. The CDR3 here is CASSQDRRETQYF. The CDR3, as DNA: TGTGCCAGCAGCCAGGACAGGCGGGAGACCCAGTACTTC.

This clone has more than one count but fewer than ten. The same CDR3 arises from other DNA sequences in this sample as well. The V call is TRBV9, the J call TRBJ2-2, with 8 positions matching TRBD1. The V gene's germline CDR1 is SGDLS and CDR2 YYNGEE. J was trimmed by 4 bases and V by 1 base; bases with no gene match: 6. The CDR3 consists of 16 residues. The DNA for the CDR3 is TGTGCCAGCAGCGTAAGGCAGGGGGCGGGCACCGGGGAGCTGTTTTTT. Translated: CASSVRQGAGTGELFF.

The chain recombines TRBV7-9 with TRBJ2-3, with 8 bases identical to TRBD2. This CDR3 is built from 17 residues. Per the germline V gene, CDR1 is SEHNR and CDR2 is FQNEAQ (reference sequence). Trimming removed 5 bases from V and 0 bases from J; junction bases left unmatched: 10. The CDR3 protein is CASSLRRIAGSTDTQYF. CDR3 nucleotide sequence: TGTGCCAGCAGCCTACGGCGAATAGCGGGGAGCACAGATACGCAGTATTTT.

V usage is TRBV7-2 and J usage is TRBJ2-1; 10 bases align to TRBD2. CDR3 length: 17 amino acids. The J segment lost 0 bases and the V segment lost 5 bases, leaving 7 bases of the junction unmatched. The V gene's germline CDR1 is SGHTA and CDR2 FQGNSA. This CDR3 reads CASSLGLAASSYNEQFF. As DNA, the CDR3 is TGTGCCAGCAGCCTAGGACTAGCGGCAAGCTCCTACAATGAGCAGTTCTTC.

The rearrangement links TRBV5-4 to TRBJ2-1, with 7 bases fitting TRBD1. J lost 8 bases, V lost 4 bases, and 6 bases had no gene match. Germline V gene data show CDR1 as SGHNT and CDR2 as YYREEE (reference sequence). CDR3 length: 13 residues. CDR3 region: CASSPRGLDEQFF. Here the CDR3 DNA reads TGTGCCAGCAGCCCCAGGGGGTTGGATGAGCAGTTCTTC.

The rearrangement uses TRBV5-4 and TRBJ2-7; 8 nucleotides match TRBD2. The V gene end was trimmed by 0 bases and the J gene end by 4 bases; junction bases not matched to a gene: 6. Germline V gene sequence: CDR1 SGHNT, CDR2 YYREEE (reference sequence). CDR3 length: 15 residues. As DNA, the CDR3 is TGTGCCAGCAGCTTGGCGGGGAGCGGGAGATACGAGCAGTACTTC. As protein: CASSLAGSGRYEQYF.

V and J are TRBV5-4 and TRBJ1-3; D ambiguous. The V gene's germline CDR1 is SGHNT and CDR2 YYREEE (reference sequence). Trimming removed 0 bases at V and 0 bases at J, with 7 bases between. The CDR3 loop spans 15 amino acids. The CDR3 DNA follows: TGTGCCAGCAGCTTGGCTGGGCACTCTGGAAACACCATATATTTT. Its translation is CASSLAGHSGNTIYF. Based on the CDR3 plus reference TRBV5-4 and TRBJ1-3, the full variable domain is ETGVTQSPTHLIKTRGQQVTLRCSSQSGHNTVSWYQQALGQGPQFIFQYYREEENGRGNFPPRFSGLQFPNYSSELNVNALELDDSALYLCASSLAGHSGNTIYFGEGSWLTVV.

The chain joins TRBV28 to TRBJ2-5, with D possibly being TRBD1 (5 bases). CDR3 size: 15 residues. V was shortened by 7 bases and J by 6 bases, with 21 bases between the two germline ends. The V gene's germline CDR1 is MDHEN and CDR2 SYDVKM. Here the CDR3 reads CASTPDQGVRQTQYF. For the CDR3, the DNA is TGTGCCAGCACCCCCGATCAGGGCGTTCGACAGACCCAGTACTTC.

The V gene is TRBV5-1, the J gene TRBJ2-7, with D possibly TRBD2 on 5 matching bases. This CDR3 is 16 amino acids long. Between the trimmed V and J ends, which lost 4 bases and 0 bases, there was a span of 17 bases. CDR1 and CDR2 from the germline V gene are SGHRS and YFSETQ. The CDR3 protein is CASSLVASRSSYEQYF. CDR3 DNA: TGCGCCAGCAGCCTGGTGGCTAGCAGGAGCTCCTACGAGCAGTACTTC.

The J gene is TRBJ2-7, the V gene TRBV6-5; TRBD1 might be the D (6 bases). The CDR3 runs to 13 residues. Germline V gene data show CDR1 as MNHEY and CDR2 as SVGAGI. Trimming cost V 5 bases and J 4 bases, with 12 bases left between them. The CDR3 here is CASSPGHSYEQYF. DNA of the CDR3: TGTGCCAGCAGTCCGGGACACTCATACGAGCAGTACTTC.

The chain carries TRBV2 and TRBJ2-3; 7 bases match TRBD2. Germline V gene sequence: CDR1 SNHLY, CDR2 FYNNEI. The V segment lost 3 bases and the J segment 2 bases; nucleotides outside the gene matches: 8. This CDR3 is 16 amino acids long. CDR3 protein: CASSESTSRNTDTQYF. Here the CDR3 DNA reads TGTGCCAGCAGTGAGTCGACTAGCAGAAACACAGATACGCAGTATTTT.

This chain links TRBV11-2 with TRBJ1-1; D not certain. The CDR3 is 14 residues long. CDR1 and CDR2 (germline): SGHAT, FQNNGV. V lost 4 bases to trimming and J lost 2 bases, with 11 bases between them. Here the CDR3 DNA reads TGTGCCAGCAGCTCCCAGGTCGGAAACACTGAAGCTTTCTTT. It yields the protein CASSSQVGNTEAFF.

This chain joins TRBV18 and TRBJ1-2; no firm D call. V was clipped by 6 bases and J by 4 bases, with 12 bases between them. The CDR3 has 13 residues. The germline gives CDR1 KGHSH, CDR2 LQKENI. The CDR3 loop reads CASSQDLIYGYTF. CDR3 in DNA: TGTGCCAGCTCCCAGGACTTAATCTATGGCTACACCTTC.

This clone was found once. The gene calls are TRBV6-4 and TRBJ2-3; 13 bases line up with TRBD2. The CDR3 is 15 residues long. V dropped 6 bases and J dropped 4; count of bases not matched to a gene: 4. Germline CDR1 MRHNA, CDR2 SNTAGT. The chain's CDR3 is CASSPTSGGADTQYF. The CDR3 DNA sequence: TGTGCCAGCAGCCCCACTAGCGGGGGGGCAGATACGCAGTATTTT.

The V and J genes are TRBV11-2 and TRBJ1-6, with a possible D match to TRBD1 (5 bases). CDR1 is SGHAT, CDR2 FQNNGV, per germline. The CDR3 contains 15 residues. With 1 base removed from V and 6 bases from J, the gap between germline ends came to 10 bases. CDR3 region: CASSLARGSNSPLHF. Written as DNA, the CDR3 is TGTGCCAGCAGCTTAGCCCGGGGGAGTAATTCACCCCTCCACTTT.

This chain links TRBV7-9 with TRBJ1-1; no clear D. CDR3 length: 13 amino acids. Germline CDR1 is SEHNR and CDR2 is FQNEAQ (reference sequence). The CDR3 loop is CSGMRRMNTEAFF. The DNA for the CDR3 is TGTTCCGGCATGAGGCGGATGAACACTGAAGCTTTCTTT.

The V and J genes are TRBV7-2 and TRBJ2-3, with 11 positions matching TRBD2. Trimming removed 1 base from V and 6 bases from J; junction bases left unmatched: 3. CDR1 and CDR2 from the germline V gene are SGHTA and FQGNSA. The CDR3 extends over 15 amino acids. Here the CDR3 reads CASSLGLAGRDTQYF. DNA for the CDR3: TGTGCCAGCAGCTTAGGACTAGCGGGGAGGGATACGCAGTATTTT.

To note about this clone: The germline gene is not matched at one end of the junction; a read error may be the cause. The chain couples TRBV7-9 to TRBJ1-1; no definite D call. Germline V gene sequence: CDR1 SEHNR, CDR2 FQNEAQ (reference sequence). CDR3 length: 12 amino acids. The CDR3 DNA is TGTTCCAGCAGCTCCAAAGCGGGTGAAGCTTTCTTT. This translates into CSSSSKAGEAFF.

The rearrangement joins TRBV7-2 to TRBJ2-5; D gene ambiguous. The germline V and J ends were trimmed by 2 bases and 9 bases, with 13 bases remaining between them. CDR1 is SGHTA, CDR2 FQGNSA, per germline. This CDR3 has 13 residues. For the CDR3, the DNA is TGTGCCAGCAGCTTACGAGATCGTAGCCCCCAGTACTTC. It encodes CASSLRDRSPQYF.

This chain joins TRBV7-9 and TRBJ2-6, with 9 bases identical to TRBD1. The V gene's germline CDR1 is SEHNR and CDR2 FQNEAQ (reference sequence). There are 16 residues in the CDR3. V shed 6 bases, J shed 2 bases, and the junction held 5 bases outside the gene matches. The CDR3 reads CASSSTGGAGANVLTF. For the CDR3, the DNA is TGTGCCAGCAGTTCCACAGGGGGCGCTGGGGCCAACGTCCTGACTTTC.

The chain is built from TRBV19 and TRBJ1-1; TRBD1 matches 9 bases. With V trimmed by 6 bases and J by 5 bases, 13 bases remained unmatched. The CDR3 runs to 16 residues. In germline, CDR1 is LNHDA, CDR2 SQIVND (reference sequence). The CDR3 region has the DNA TGTGCCAGTAGCCTCGGGACAGGGCGTCTAGGGACTGAAGCTTTCTTT. This translates into CASSLGTGRLGTEAFF. Together with reference TRBV19 and TRBJ1-1, the CDR3 gives the full variable domain: DGGITQSPKYLFRKEGQNVTLSCEQNLNHDAMYWYRQDPGQGLRLIYYSQIVNDFQKGDIAEGYSVSREKKESFPLTVTSAQKNPTAFYLCASSLGTGRLGTEAFFGQGTRLTVV.

The chain is built from TRBV6-6 and TRBJ1-5, with D possibly TRBD1 on 6 matching bases. This CDR3 contains 13 residues. Germline CDR1 is MNHNY and CDR2 is SVGAGI (reference sequence). V lost 11 bases and J 0 bases, leaving 11 bases between the germline ends. CDR3 residues: CAGHRDSNQPQHF. The CDR3 coding sequence is TGTGCCGGACACAGGGATAGCAATCAGCCCCAGCATTTT.

V is TRBV15 and J is TRBJ1-6, with D possibly being TRBD1 (5 bases). The CDR3 has 18 residues. Trimming cost V 4 bases and J 0 bases, with 16 bases left between them. Germline loops: CDR1 LNHNV, CDR2 YYDKDF (reference sequence). The CDR3 loop is CATSNRDSHSSYNSPLHF. CDR3 sequence (DNA): TGTGCCACCAGCAATCGTGACAGCCATAGCTCCTATAATTCACCCCTCCACTTT. The full variable domain, rest sourced from reference TRBV15 and TRBJ1-6, is DAMVIQNPRYQVTQFGKPVTLSCSQTLNHNVMYWYQQKSSQAPKLLFHYYDKDFNNEADTPDNFQSRRPNTSFCFLDIRSPGLGDTAMYLCATSNRDSHSSYNSPLHFGNGTRLTVT.

In regard to this clone: Other DNA sequences in the sample encode the same CDR3. The chain uses TRBV29-1 and TRBJ2-5, with TRBD2 identical over 7 bases. Per germline, CDR1 SQVTM and CDR2 ANQGSEA. This CDR3 is built from 14 residues. Trimming at V came to 3 bases and at J to 1 base, leaving 5 bases not matched to a gene. In DNA form, the CDR3 reads TGCAGCGTTGACGGTGCTAGCGGCCAAGAGACCCAGTACTTC. Encoded protein: CSVDGASGQETQYF.

The rearrangement links TRBV30 to TRBJ2-1, with D possibly TRBD2 on 6 matching bases. Germline lookup yields CDR1 GTSNPN and CDR2 SVGIG (reference sequence). The length of the CDR3 is 13 residues. V was pared by 4 bases and J by 6 bases, with 13 bases between. The CDR3 is CAWNVRDGNEQFF. The CDR3 DNA sequence: TGTGCCTGGAACGTGCGGGACGGCAATGAGCAGTTCTTC.

The count of this clone is one. The chain carries TRBV30 and TRBJ2-2, with 7 positions matching TRBD1. The V and J ends lost 2 bases and 7 bases, in that order; junction bases with no gene match: 7. This CDR3 is built from 14 residues. Germline-derived CDR1 and CDR2 are GTSNPN and SVGIG (reference sequence). CDR3 region: CAWSHTGAGGELFF. Written as DNA, the CDR3 is TGTGCCTGGAGTCATACAGGGGCCGGCGGGGAGCTGTTTTTT.

The chain is built from TRBV6-1 and TRBJ2-7; D is possibly TRBD1 (6 bases). This CDR3 has 12 residues. V lost 6 bases and J 6 bases, leaving 12 bases between the germline ends. Germline loops: CDR1 MNHNS, CDR2 SASEGT. The CDR3 DNA follows: TGTGCCAGCAGCTACAGGGTACTCGAGCAGTACTTC. Translating gives CASSYRVLEQYF.